This is a list of T cell receptor beta chains from one sample in a study of vaccination and CD4 T cells after COVID-19. These receptors' antigens are unknown. TCRdb used MiXCR to reprocess the PCR reads, holding one entry per CDR3 protein. The sample has about 22,000 distinct CDR3 sequences; about 39% are singletons. The input for sequencing was CD4+ T cells from blood, cultured in vitro, taken before SARS-CoV-2 vaccination. The receptors come from a human donor who had recovered from COVID-19. Each CDR3 is given with its conserved first and last residue. The D gene is left open where the match is weak. Size is omitted from some rows. Given values are once, few, many or a class for expanded clones.

cdr3_length	j_call	clone_size	v_call	d_call	cdr3_nt	cdr3_aa
18	TRBJ2-3	NA	TRBV7-2	TRBD2	TGTGCCAGCAGCTTCAAGGCGTCGGCGGGGGGACGGACAGATACGCAGTATTTT	CASSFKASAGGRTDTQYF
14	TRBJ2-3	NA	TRBV5-1	NA	TGCGCCAGCAGCTTGGCCAAAAGTACAGATACGCAGTATTTT	CASSLAKSTDTQYF
13	TRBJ2-7	NA	TRBV30	TRBD1	TGTGCCTGGAGTTCCGGACAGGGTTACGAGCAGTACTTC	CAWSSGQGYEQYF
19	TRBJ2-2	NA	TRBV10-3	NA	TGTGCCAGCAGTTACTCGATGTCGCCAGGGGAAGTAGAGGTCGGGGAGCTGTTTTTT	CASSYSMSPGEVEVGELFF
13	TRBJ1-2	few	TRBV6-2/TRBV6-3	NA	TGTGCCAGCAGGCCCACGGAGGGGGATGGCTACACCTTC	CASRPTEGDGYTF
16	TRBJ2-3	few	TRBV24-1	NA	TGTGCCACCAGTGACCCCAGGGCTAGTGCGACAGATACGCAGTATTTT	CATSDPRASATDTQYF
13	TRBJ2-7	few	TRBV29-1	TRBD1	TGCAGCGTTAGGACAGGGGGCTTCTACGAGCAGTACTTC	CSVRTGGFYEQYF
16	TRBJ2-1	NA	TRBV7-8	TRBD2	TGTGCCAGCAGCCTTAGCGGGAGGGGCTCCTACAATGAGCAGTTCTTC	CASSLSGRGSYNEQFF
13	TRBJ1-1	few	TRBV25-1	NA	TGTGCCAGCAGTGAACGGGCAGGACGTGAAGCTTTCTTT	CASSERAGREAFF
16	TRBJ1-3	few	TRBV19	TRBD1	TGTGCCAGTAGCCTGGTCGACAGGGTTAACGGAAACACCATATATTTT	CASSLVDRVNGNTIYF
15	TRBJ2-7	few	TRBV24-1	TRBD2	TGTGCCACCAGTGATCCGAGGACTAGCCTCCTCGAGCAGTACTTC	CATSDPRTSLLEQYF
14	TRBJ1-1	NA	TRBV7-8	NA	TGTGCCAGCAGCTTAGGGGCAGGGGTGACTGAAGCTTTCTTT	CASSLGAGVTEAFF
14	TRBJ1-2	few	TRBV5-1	NA	TGCGCCAGCAGCGCGACTAACGGTCACTATGGCTACACCTTC	CASSATNGHYGYTF
15	TRBJ2-3	few	TRBV7-9	TRBD2	TGTGCCAGCAGCTCCGGGACTATCGGCACAGATACGCAGTATTTT	CASSSGTIGTDTQYF
15	TRBJ2-3	NA	TRBV5-6	TRBD1	TGTGCCAGCAGCTGGGGGACAGTTCACACAGATACGCAGTATTTT	CASSWGTVHTDTQYF
13	TRBJ1-5	few	TRBV10-3	NA	TGTGCCATCAGTGAGTCGACCGATCAGCCCCAGCATTTT	CAISESTDQPQHF